Listed here are 31 T cell receptor beta chains from one sample, sequenced in a study of OX40 agonist ivuxolimab in advanced cancers. The assay was immunoSEQ multiplex PCR, and TCRdb's table has in-frame clones only and misses some. The sample has 15,000 or so clones; about four fifths are singletons. Sequencing used CD4+ or CD8+ T cells sorted from blood, obtained in a trial of the OX40 agonist ivuxolimab. These receptors were collected from an adult with an advanced solid tumor such as melanoma, head and neck, liver or kidney cancer.

The chain links TRBV5-8 to TRBJ2-7; D remains ambiguous. The length of the CDR3 is 11 residues. The germline V gene encodes CDR1 SGHTS and CDR2 YDEGEE. Trimming removed 0 bases from V and 6 bases from J, with 4 bases in between. The CDR3 DNA sequence: TGTGCCAGCAGCTTGGGAGGCGAGCAGTACTTC. Residues: CASSLGGEQYF.

V gene TRBV7-9 combines with J gene TRBJ2-5; 9 bases line up with TRBD2. In germline, CDR1 is SEHNR, CDR2 FQNEAQ (reference sequence). V shed 3 bases and J 3 bases; nucleotides not matched to a gene: 8. The CDR3 is 16 residues long. The CDR3: CASSFSVSSGEETQYF. CDR3 sequence (DNA): TGTGCCAGCAGCTTTTCAGTTTCTAGCGGGGAAGAGACCCAGTACTTC.

The gene calls are TRBV4-3 and TRBJ2-1; 10 bases line up with TRBD2. There are 17 residues in the CDR3. The V and J ends lost 4 bases and 5 bases, in that order; junction bases with no gene match: 11. Germline-derived CDR1 and CDR2 are LGHNA and YSLEER. The CDR3 nucleotides read TGCGCCAGCAGCCCTCGAAGCGGGAGGGTTTTAGACAATGAGCAGTTCTTC. Translation: CASSPRSGRVLDNEQFF.

By sample share, this clone is medium-sized. The J gene is TRBJ2-3, the V gene TRBV5-5; D gene uncertain. V was clipped by 6 bases and J by 3 bases, with 8 bases between them. There are 12 residues in the CDR3. Germline V gives CDR1 SGHKS, CDR2 YYEKEE (reference sequence). CDR3 nucleotide sequence: TGTGCCAGCACCCTCGGGACAGATACGCAGTATTTT. This codes for CASTLGTDTQYF. Together with reference TRBV5-5 and TRBJ2-3, the CDR3 gives the full variable domain: DAGVTQSPTHLIKTRGQQVTLRCSPISGHKSVSWYQQVLGQGPQFIFQYYEKEERGRGNFPDRFSARQFPNYSSELNVNALLLGDSALYLCASTLGTDTQYFGPGTRLTVL.

This clone is labeled as medium-sized. The gene calls are TRBV4-3 and TRBJ1-1; D remains ambiguous. Germline values: CDR1 LGHNA, CDR2 YSLEER. The CDR3 consists of 17 residues. Trimming left V 0 bases short and J 0 bases short, with 14 bases between. CDR3 in amino acids: CASSQDRVGGLNTEAFF. The DNA for the CDR3 is TGCGCCAGCAGCCAAGATCGGGTAGGAGGGCTGAACACTGAAGCTTTCTTT.

The V gene is TRBV5-5, the J gene TRBJ2-7; 9 bases align to TRBD2. After removal of 4 bases from V and 5 bases from J, the junction contained 10 bases not matched to a gene. The CDR3 has 15 amino acids. Germline V gene lookup returns CDR1 SGHKS and CDR2 YYEKEE (reference sequence). CDR3 in DNA: TGTGCCAGCAGCCCTGGGCAGCGGGAGGTTAACGAGCAGTACTTC. Its protein product is CASSPGQREVNEQYF.

This clone was detected a few times. The gene calls are TRBV7-9 and TRBJ2-7, with 15 positions matching TRBD2. This CDR3 comprises 14 residues. After removal of 5 bases from V and 6 bases from J, the junction contained 2 bases not matched to a gene. Germline V gene lookup returns CDR1 SEHNR and CDR2 FQNEAQ (reference sequence). The CDR3 DNA sequence: TGTGCCAGCAGCGTGGGACTAGCGGGAGGCGAGCAGTACTTC. Its translation: CASSVGLAGGEQYF.

This clone is termed medium-sized. Distinct nucleotide sequences in the sample also encode this CDR3. The chain joins TRBV7-7 to TRBJ2-1; D is undetermined. V was shortened by 2 bases and J by 1 base, with 9 bases between the two germline ends. Germline V gives CDR1 SSHAT, CDR2 FNYEAQ (reference sequence). The CDR3 sequence is 15 residues long. CDR3: CASSLSGVSYNEQFF. For the CDR3, the DNA is TGTGCCAGCAGCTTATCTGGCGTATCCTACAATGAGCAGTTCTTC.

This clone is a singleton in its sample. The J gene is TRBJ2-1, the V gene TRBV10-2; TRBD2 matches at 10 bases. The CDR3 totals 16 residues. Germline V gene lookup returns CDR1 WSHSY and CDR2 SAAADI. J was trimmed by 5 bases and V by 2 bases; bases with no gene match: 6. CDR3 in amino acids: CASSEDRTSGDNEQFF. The CDR3 DNA reads TGCGCCAGCAGTGAGGACAGGACTAGCGGTGACAATGAGCAGTTCTTC.

This sequence joins TRBV4-3 and TRBJ2-3; 9 bases line up with TRBD2. This CDR3 is 17 amino acids long. With V trimmed by 0 bases and J by 3 bases, 7 bases remained unmatched. CDR1 LGHNA and CDR2 YSLEER come from the germline V gene. CDR3 DNA sequence: TGCGCCAGCAGCCAAGATCTTGCGGGAGGGTTGACAGATACGCAGTATTTT. Its protein product is CASSQDLAGGLTDTQYF.

In this sample, this clone is medium-sized (0.01 to 0.1%). This chain joins TRBV7-9 and TRBJ2-2; TRBD2 aligns across 11 bases. The V gene end was trimmed by 3 bases and the J gene end by 6 bases; junction bases not matched to a gene: 3. Germline CDR1 is SEHNR and CDR2 is FQNEAQ (reference sequence). There are 15 residues in the CDR3. The CDR3: CASSLIAGGPGELFF. The CDR3 DNA reads TGTGCCAGCAGCTTGATAGCGGGAGGGCCCGGGGAGCTGTTTTTT. The full variable domain, with the rest looked up from reference TRBV7-9 and TRBJ2-2, is DTGVSQNPRHKITKRGQNVTFRCDPISEHNRLYWYRQTLGQGPEFLTYFQNEAQLEKSRLLSDRFSAERPKGSFSTLEIQRTEQGDSAMYLCASSLIAGGPGELFFGEGSRLTVL.

This clone was picked up one time. The rearrangement uses TRBV6-5 and TRBJ1-2; D call uncertain. Germline CDR1 reads MNHEY; CDR2 reads SVGAGI. The CDR3 consists of 13 residues. Trimming took off 7 bases at V and 4 bases at J, with 13 bases between the two ends. The CDR3 is CASTIGGSYGYTF. The CDR3 coding sequence is TGTGCCAGCACAATTGGAGGTTCCTATGGCTACACCTTC.

CDR3 bases: TGTGCCAGCAGTCCCGGCTGGTGGGAGACCCAGTACTTC. This translates into CASSPGWWETQYF. The V gene is TRBV6-5, the J gene TRBJ2-5; no reliable D call. The ends were cut back, 5 bases at V and 5 bases at J, with 12 bases in the middle. The CDR3 runs to 13 residues. Germline values: CDR1 MNHEY, CDR2 SVGAGI.

The chain joins TRBV5-2 to TRBJ1-2. TRBV5-2 is noted as a pseudogene. This CDR3 has 16 residues. The CDR3 nucleotides read TGTGCCAGCAATAGTCAGGGAGTACGAAAGACCTATGGCTACACCTTC. Protein sequence: CASNSQGVRKTYGYTF.

This clone appeared once. The rearrangement uses TRBV11-3 and TRBJ1-2; TRBD1 matches at 7 bases. Unmatched junction bases numbered 6, after V lost 7 bases and J lost 4 bases. In germline, CDR1 is SGHNT, CDR2 YENEEA. This CDR3 comprises 13 residues. Written as DNA, the CDR3 is TGTGCCAGCAACGACAGGGATAGCTATGGCTACACCTTC. This translates into CASNDRDSYGYTF.

The genes are TRBV5-1 and TRBJ1-4; D is unclear. V was shortened by 4 bases and J by 0 bases, with 22 bases between the two germline ends. This CDR3 comprises 19 residues. CDR1 and CDR2 (germline): SGHRS, YFSETQ. For the CDR3, the DNA is TGCGCCAGCAGCCCCCAAGATAGTACGGAAGCCACAACTAATGAAAAACTGTTTTTT. It is translated as CASSPQDSTEATTNEKLFF.

The chain uses TRBV19 and TRBJ2-7; D possibly uses TRBD1 or TRBD2 (5 bases each). CDR3 length: 14 residues. V gave up 5 bases and J gave up 0 bases, with 11 bases separating them. Per germline, CDR1 LNHDA and CDR2 SQIVND (reference sequence). Here the CDR3 DNA reads TGTGCCAGTAGTTGGGACCTAACCTCCTACGAGCAGTACTTC. Its protein is CASSWDLTSYEQYF. Variable domain in full (rest from reference TRBV19 and TRBJ2-7): DGGITQSPKYLFRKEGQNVTLSCEQNLNHDAMYWYRQDPGQGLRLIYYSQIVNDFQKGDIAEGYSVSREKKESFPLTVTSAQKNPTAFYLCASSWDLTSYEQYFGPGTRLTVT.

V and J are TRBV7-9 and TRBJ2-1; D gene uncertain. Germline CDR1 reads SEHNR; CDR2 reads FQNEAQ (reference sequence). This CDR3 comprises 12 residues. V was trimmed by 0 bases and J by 8 bases, leaving 5 bases between them. This chain's CDR3 is CASSLAPYEQFF. The CDR3 DNA reads TGTGCCAGCAGCTTAGCCCCCTATGAGCAGTTCTTC.

The V call is TRBV6-4, the J call TRBJ2-1; the D gene is possibly TRBD1 (6 bases). The CDR3 is 15 residues long. Germline V gene lookup returns CDR1 MRHNA and CDR2 SNTAGT. The V end was cut by 2 bases, the J end by 8 bases, with 16 bases between. The CDR3 here is CASSDGQGISDEQFF. The CDR3 DNA reads TGTGCCAGCAGTGACGGGCAGGGGATTAGCGATGAGCAGTTCTTC.

The chain is built from TRBV29-1 and TRBJ1-1; a weak D match, TRBD1 (5 bases). V lost 7 bases, J lost 4 bases, and 19 bases lay in between. The CDR3 loop spans 14 amino acids. In germline, CDR1 is SQVTM, CDR2 ANQGSEA. CDR3 nucleotide sequence: TGCAGCGGGGGGGAGTTGGAGCTGGCCACTGAAGCTTTCTTT. The encoded protein is CSGGELELATEAFF.

The rearrangement joins TRBV2 to TRBJ2-1; weak D call: TRBD2 (6 bases). Germline V gene data show CDR1 as SNHLY and CDR2 as FYNNEI. The CDR3 runs 15 residues. The V gene lost 2 bases and the J gene lost 5 bases, with 13 bases spanning the gap. CDR3 DNA sequence: TGTGCCAGCAGTGAACCGGGACTGGGAAACAATGAGCAGTTCTTC. The encoded protein is CASSEPGLGNNEQFF.

The chain recombines TRBV7-2 with TRBJ2-1, with 11 bases matching TRBD2. The CDR3 spans 16 residues. The germline gives CDR1 SGHTA, CDR2 FQGNSA. The V segment lost 5 bases and the J segment 4 bases; nucleotides outside the gene matches: 7. The CDR3 loop reads CASSVRTSGPYNEQFF. CDR3 DNA: TGTGCCAGCAGCGTCCGGACTAGCGGGCCTTACAATGAGCAGTTCTTC.

V is TRBV25-1 and J is TRBJ2-7; no definite D call. The V gene lost 4 bases and the J gene lost 2 bases, with 9 bases spanning the gap. This CDR3 comprises 13 residues. CDR1 is MGHDK and CDR2 is SYGVNS in the germline V gene. The DNA of the CDR3 is TGTGCCAGCAGTGGCGGACCAGCCTACGAGCAGTACTTC. It is translated as CASSGGPAYEQYF.

This clone was counted between two and nine times. The chain joins TRBV7-7 to TRBJ2-5; no clear D. The CDR3 runs to 14 residues. V was cut by 6 bases and J by 5 bases, with 16 bases left in between. The germline V gene has CDR1 SSHAT and CDR2 FNYEAQ (reference sequence). CDR3 nucleotides: TGTGCCAGCAGTCCACGGTTGGGGTTGGAGACCCAGTACTTC. Amino acids: CASSPRLGLETQYF.

The table lists this clone with a count of one. The chain couples TRBV6-5 to TRBJ2-1; D is possibly TRBD1 (6 bases). Germline loops: CDR1 MNHEY, CDR2 SVGAGI. The CDR3 has 13 residues. V lost 3 bases and J 7 bases, leaving 10 bases between the germline ends. CDR3 region: CASSYDRLNEQFF. CDR3 nucleotide sequence: TGTGCCAGCAGTTATGACAGGCTGAATGAGCAGTTCTTC.

This chain uses TRBV11-2 with TRBJ2-7, with 9 bases matching TRBD2. The CDR3 has 15 amino acids. Trimming at V came to 8 bases and at J to 1 base, leaving 9 bases not matched to a gene. Germline CDR1 and CDR2: SGHAT and FQNNGV. CDR3 nucleotides: TGTGCCAGCTTCTCGCCTAGCGGGACGTCCTACGAGCAGTACTTC. Its translation is CASFSPSGTSYEQYF.

V gene TRBV30 combines with J gene TRBJ2-7, with D possibly being TRBD1 or TRBD2 (5 bases each). Looked up from germline, CDR1 is GTSNPN and CDR2 is SVGIG (reference sequence). The germline V and J ends were trimmed by 6 bases and 3 bases, with 18 bases remaining between them. This CDR3 has 14 amino acids. Here the CDR3 reads CACTDLTEGYEQYF. CDR3 in DNA: TGTGCCTGCACCGATCTGACAGAGGGCTACGAGCAGTACTTC.

V is TRBV29-1 and J is TRBJ2-7; D possibly uses TRBD1 or TRBD2 (5 bases each). Per germline, CDR1 SQVTM and CDR2 ANQGSEA. This CDR3 comprises 14 residues. The V end lost 5 bases, the J end lost 3 bases, and 17 bases lay between the germline ends. The CDR3 bases are TGCAGCGTTTGGGATCGATCAGGGAGCTACGAGCAGTACTTC. This sequence encodes CSVWDRSGSYEQYF.

The chain has TRBV7-8 and TRBJ2-1; D might be TRBD2 (5 bases). The length of the CDR3 is 18 residues. V gave up 2 bases and J gave up 0 bases, with 17 bases separating them. From germline, CDR1 is SGHVS and CDR2 FQNEAQ. The DNA of the CDR3 is TGTGCCAGCAGCTTATACCCTGAGAGGGAGATCTCCTACAATGAGCAGTTCTTC. As protein: CASSLYPEREISYNEQFF.

The J gene is TRBJ1-1, the V gene TRBV10-3, with 7 bases aligning to TRBD1. V shed 6 bases, J shed 0 bases, and the junction held 7 bases outside the gene matches. CDR3 length equals 15 residues. Germline V gene lookup returns CDR1 ENHRY and CDR2 SYGVKD. The CDR3 coding sequence is TGTGCCATCAGAGGGACAGAGGACATGAACACTGAAGCTTTCTTT. Its protein is CAIRGTEDMNTEAFF.

The J gene is TRBJ1-3, the V gene TRBV6-5; D is uncertain. Germline lookup yields CDR1 MNHEY and CDR2 SVGAGI. The CDR3 has 15 amino acids. The ends were cut back, 0 bases at V and 0 bases at J, with 6 bases in the middle. As DNA, the CDR3 is TGTGCCAGCAGTTACTCATCCGACTCTGGAAACACCATATATTTT. Its translation: CASSYSSDSGNTIYF.